The 32 T cell receptor beta chains below were found in one sample sequenced in a study of blood T cell repertoires in COVID-19. Assay: immunoSEQ multiplex PCR; the TCRdb copy retains only in-frame clones and omits some. The sample holds 310,000 or so clones, approximately 92% seen once. Sequencing was performed on PBMCs or T cells enriched from blood (not recorded which). The receptor set was obtained from a woman between 25 and 40 years old who had recovered from COVID-19.

Here the CDR3 DNA reads TGTGCCAGTAGTCCGGACATACTCCCCTCCTACGAGCAGTACTTC. The encoded protein is CASSPDILPSYEQYF. V and J are TRBV19 and TRBJ2-7; tentative D call: TRBD1 (5 bases). This CDR3 spans 15 amino acids. Trimming removed 5 bases at V and 0 bases at J, with 14 bases between. Germline CDR1 is LNHDA and CDR2 is SQIVND (reference sequence).

CDR3 in DNA: TGTGCCACCGGCGGGTCCCCCCCATCCTACGAGCAGTACTTC. Translation: CATGGSPPSYEQYF. V gene TRBV7-2 combines with J gene TRBJ2-7; D may be TRBD2 (5 bases). The CDR3 covers 14 residues. Trimming took off 10 bases at V and 1 base at J, with 17 bases between the two ends. Germline V gene lookup returns CDR1 SGHTA and CDR2 FQGNSA.

The chain is built from TRBV3-1 (or the pseudogene TRBV3-2) and TRBJ1-5, with no clear D. Trimming removed 0 bases at V and 5 bases at J, with 11 bases between. Germline-derived CDR1 and CDR2 are LGHDT and YNNKEL (reference sequence). The length of the CDR3 is 15 residues. CDR3 protein: CASSQEHQIDQPQHF. The CDR3 coding sequence is TGTGCCAGCAGCCAAGAACACCAGATTGATCAGCCCCAGCATTTT.

The chain has TRBV19 and TRBJ2-7; D gene unclear. The CDR3 covers 14 residues. Germline V gene sequence: CDR1 LNHDA, CDR2 SQIVND (reference sequence). The V end was cut by 2 bases, the J end by 2 bases, with 10 bases between. The CDR3 DNA is TGTGCCAGTAGTATACAACTTAATGCCTACGAGCAGTACTTC. The encoded protein is CASSIQLNAYEQYF.

The J gene is TRBJ2-2, the V gene TRBV28, with 9 bases lining up with TRBD1. This CDR3 is built from 13 residues. Germline V gene lookup returns CDR1 MDHEN and CDR2 SYDVKM. The ends lost 8 bases at V and 5 bases at J; junction bases unmatched: 3. This chain's CDR3 is CASGTGWTGELFF. As DNA, the CDR3 is TGTGCCAGCGGGACAGGGTGGACCGGGGAGCTGTTTTTT.

This chain uses TRBV18 with TRBJ2-7, with 8 bases identical to TRBD1. Germline-derived CDR1 and CDR2 are KGHSH and LQKENI. The CDR3 is 14 residues long. V was clipped by 4 bases and J by 3 bases; unmatched bases: 5. CDR3 in amino acids: CASSLRGPDYEQYF. CDR3 nucleotides: TGTGCCAGCTCACTCAGGGGGCCGGACTACGAGCAGTACTTC.

The chain combines TRBV10-3 with TRBJ2-3, with 7 nucleotides matching TRBD1. This CDR3 comprises 14 residues. V lost 11 bases and J lost 0; bases outside the gene matches: 8. CDR1 ENHRY and CDR2 SYGVKD come from the germline V gene. In nucleotides, the CDR3 is TGTGCCTCGACGTCGGGACAGAGCACAGATACGCAGTATTTT. It encodes CASTSGQSTDTQYF.

The chain combines TRBV29-1 with TRBJ1-1; TRBD1 matches at 7 bases. The CDR3 runs 15 residues. Per the germline V gene, CDR1 is SQVTM and CDR2 is ANQGSEA. V lost 4 bases, J lost 0 bases, and 8 bases stayed unmatched. CDR3 sequence: CSVGIPTGLNTEAFF. Written as DNA, the CDR3 is TGCAGCGTTGGAATCCCGACAGGGTTGAACACTGAAGCTTTCTTT.

The chain uses TRBV24-1 and TRBJ2-1, with D perhaps matching TRBD2 (5 bases). This CDR3 is 15 amino acids long. With 4 bases removed from V and 6 bases from J, the gap between germline ends came to 15 bases. Germline loops: CDR1 KGHDR, CDR2 SFDVKD. The CDR3 loop is CATSDQDLRGNEQFF. The CDR3 DNA is TGTGCCACCAGTGACCAGGACCTACGGGGCAATGAGCAGTTCTTC.

V and J are TRBV9 and TRBJ2-3, with 8 bases that match TRBD2. V trimming: 4 bases; J trimming: 3 bases; junction bases outside the gene matches: 10. Germline lookup yields CDR1 SGDLS and CDR2 YYNGEE. CDR3 length equals 16 residues. Here the CDR3 DNA reads TGTGCCAGCAGCCCAAGACTAGCGTTGGGTACAGATACGCAGTATTTT. Translation gives CASSPRLALGTDTQYF.

The rearrangement links TRBV7-9 to TRBJ1-1, with D hard to call. Germline CDR1 reads SEHNR; CDR2 reads FQNEAQ (reference sequence). Trimming removed 1 base at V and 1 base at J, with 7 bases between. The length of the CDR3 is 14 residues. In DNA, the CDR3 is TGTGCCAGCAGCTTAGTCAAATCGAACACTGAAGCTTTCTTT. It translates to CASSLVKSNTEAFF.

This chain connects TRBV5-4 to TRBJ2-7; perhaps TRBD2 as D (6 bases). V lost 4 bases, J lost 2 bases, and 10 bases lay in between. Per germline, CDR1 SGHNT and CDR2 YYREEE (reference sequence). The CDR3 covers 13 residues. The chain's CDR3 is CASSGGLPYEQYF. Written as DNA, the CDR3 is TGTGCCAGCAGCGGGGGACTTCCCTACGAGCAGTACTTC.

The chain joins TRBV28 to TRBJ1-2; D unclear. In germline, CDR1 is MDHEN, CDR2 SYDVKM. Trimming took off 4 bases at V and 0 bases at J, with 15 bases between the two ends. The CDR3 length is 16 residues. CDR3 region: CASSSMGGRPNYGYTF. The CDR3 nucleotides are TGTGCCAGCAGTTCGATGGGTGGCAGGCCTAACTATGGCTACACCTTC.

The chain links TRBV29-1 to TRBJ1-1; the D gene is possibly TRBD1 (5 bases). V lost 6 bases and J 0 bases, leaving 17 bases between the germline ends. The CDR3 length is 15 residues. CDR1 is SQVTM, CDR2 ANQGSEA, per germline. CDR3 nucleotide sequence: TGCAGCGTCCTCGGCGTGGCAGGGTTGAACACTGAAGCTTTCTTT. Residues: CSVLGVAGLNTEAFF.

The V call is TRBV4-3, the J call TRBJ2-7; D gene unclear. The CDR3 is made up of 13 amino acids. Germline assignment: CDR1 LGHNA and CDR2 YSLEER. V lost 0 bases, J lost 4 bases, and 7 bases lay in between. The CDR3 sequence is CASSQDPQYEQYF. In nucleotides, the CDR3 is TGCGCCAGCAGCCAAGACCCGCAGTACGAGCAGTACTTC.

V usage is TRBV19 and J usage is TRBJ2-1, with 7 positions matching TRBD2. This CDR3 is built from 14 residues. CDR1 and CDR2 (germline): LNHDA, SQIVND (reference sequence). The V gene end was trimmed by 7 bases and the J gene end by 3 bases; junction bases not matched to a gene: 6. CDR3 sequence reads: CASKGGDYYNEQFF. The CDR3 DNA reads as TGTGCCAGTAAAGGAGGGGACTACTACAATGAGCAGTTCTTC.

CDR3 nucleotide sequence: TGTGCCAGCAGCCCCCCGACGGGAAGAAATTCACCCCTCCACTTT. It yields the protein CASSPPTGRNSPLHF. The chain joins TRBV28 to TRBJ1-6; D unclear. V gave up 6 bases and J gave up 7 bases, with 16 bases separating them. Germline CDR1 is MDHEN and CDR2 is SYDVKM. This CDR3 comprises 15 residues.

Here the CDR3 reads CATTTGGMKTQYF. DNA for the CDR3: TGTGCCACCACAACGGGAGGGATGAAGACCCAGTACTTC. The chain couples TRBV19 to TRBJ2-5; the match to TRBD2 covers 8 bases. Germline values: CDR1 LNHDA, CDR2 SQIVND (reference sequence). Unmatched junction bases numbered 10, after V lost 10 bases and J lost 6 bases. The CDR3 sequence is 13 residues long.

The V and J genes are TRBV28 and TRBJ2-1; no reliable D call. Germline V gives CDR1 MDHEN, CDR2 SYDVKM. The CDR3 length is 12 residues. The V end lost 5 bases, the J end lost 4 bases, and 6 bases lay between the germline ends. As DNA, the CDR3 is TGTGCCAGCAGTCTCGAGTACAATGAGCAGTTCTTC. Translating it yields CASSLEYNEQFF.

The chain carries TRBV9 and TRBJ2-3, with 8 bases that match TRBD1. Germline V lookup: CDR1 SGDLS, CDR2 YYNGEE. Germline trimming cut 0 bases from V and 7 bases from J; bases unmatched to any gene: 10. The CDR3 has 16 amino acids. CDR3 loop: CASSVGQGNDVYTQYF. The CDR3 DNA reads as TGTGCCAGCAGCGTAGGACAGGGGAATGACGTGTATACGCAGTATTTT.

This clone was seen just once. The chain is built from TRBV3-1 (or the pseudogene TRBV3-2) and TRBJ1-5, with 7 bases that match TRBD1. After removal of 3 bases from V and 6 bases from J, the junction contained 5 bases not matched to a gene. The CDR3 is 14 residues long. Germline loops: CDR1 LGHDT, CDR2 YNNKEL (reference sequence). The CDR3 spells CASSQTTGSQPQHF. CDR3 sequence (DNA): TGTGCCAGCAGCCAGACGACAGGGAGTCAGCCCCAGCATTTT.

The genes are TRBV30 and TRBJ1-6; unclear D gene. The V and J ends lost 0 bases and 0 bases respectively, with 15 bases between them. Germline CDR1 is GTSNPN and CDR2 is SVGIG (reference sequence). The CDR3 consists of 18 residues. CDR3 in DNA: TGTGCCTGGAGTGTAGGGCGTGGCGGGAGCTCCTATAATTCACCCCTCCACTTT. It is translated as CAWSVGRGGSSYNSPLHF. The complete variable domain, with remaining parts taken from reference TRBV30 and TRBJ1-6, reads SQTIHQWPATLVQPVGSPLSLECTVEGTSNPNLYWYRQAAGRGLQLLFYSVGIGQISSEVPQNLSASRPQDRQFILSSKKLLLSDSGFYLCAWSVGRGGSSYNSPLHFGNGTRLTVT.

The rearrangement links TRBV28 to TRBJ1-2; 9 bases fit TRBD1. The V gene end was trimmed by 4 bases and the J gene end by 3 bases; junction bases not matched to a gene: 6. The CDR3 loop spans 15 amino acids. Germline values: CDR1 MDHEN, CDR2 SYDVKM. The CDR3 reads CASSSDRGGDYGYTF. The CDR3 bases are TGTGCCAGCAGTTCGGACAGGGGTGGAGACTATGGCTACACCTTC.

The genes are TRBV9 and TRBJ2-1; TRBD2 matches 8 bases. V gave up 3 bases and J gave up 5 bases; unmatched junction bases: 7. The CDR3 covers 15 residues. CDR1 and CDR2 (germline): SGDLS, YYNGEE. The CDR3 DNA follows: TGTGCCAGCAGCGAAACTAGCGGAATAAACAATGAGCAGTTCTTC. Translated, it gives CASSETSGINNEQFF.

The V gene is TRBV7-8, the J gene TRBJ2-1; tentative D call: TRBD1 (6 bases). The germline gives CDR1 SGHVS, CDR2 FQNEAQ. The CDR3 extends over 14 amino acids. The ends were cut back, 3 bases at V and 2 bases at J, with 8 bases in the middle. The DNA for the CDR3 is TGTGCCAGCAGCTTGAACAGGGCCTACAATGAGCAGTTCTTC. Its protein is CASSLNRAYNEQFF.

The chain is built from TRBV10-3 and TRBJ2-2; TRBD1 matches 9 bases. V lost 5 bases and J lost 1; bases outside the gene matches: 5. The CDR3 is 16 residues long. CDR1 is ENHRY, CDR2 SYGVKD, per germline. The DNA for the CDR3 is TGTGCCATCAGTTCTACGGGACAGGGGAACACCGGGGAGCTGTTTTTT. Its protein is CAISSTGQGNTGELFF.

This clone turned up a few times. V and J are TRBV24-1 and TRBJ2-7, with a tentative D call TRBD1 (5 bases). Trimming removed 2 bases at V and 3 bases at J, with 13 bases between. Germline V gene sequence: CDR1 KGHDR, CDR2 SFDVKD. The CDR3 loop spans 15 amino acids. The CDR3 coding sequence is TGTGCCACCAGTGATTGGAGCAAGGGGTTCTACGAGCAGTACTTC. It is translated as CATSDWSKGFYEQYF.

This CDR3 reads CASSLLGTGSETQYF. Written as DNA, the CDR3 is TGTGCCAGCAGCTTACTAGGGACAGGGAGTGAGACCCAGTACTTC. The rearrangement joins TRBV7-8 to TRBJ2-5; TRBD1 agrees at 9 bases. The CDR3 totals 15 residues. Germline CDR1 SGHVS, CDR2 FQNEAQ. Germline trimming cut 2 bases from V and 5 bases from J; bases unmatched to any gene: 6. The entire variable domain, with the rest obtained from reference TRBV7-8 and TRBJ2-5, is as follows: GAGVSQSPRYKVAKRGQDVALRCDPISGHVSLFWYQQALGQGPEFLTYFQNEAQLDKSGLPSDRFFAERPEGSVSTLKIQRTQQEDSAVYLCASSLLGTGSETQYFGPGTRLLVL.

This chain links TRBV6-4 with TRBJ1-6; possibly TRBD1 for D (6 bases). CDR1 and CDR2 (germline): MRHNA, SNTAGT. V was trimmed by 6 bases and J by 7 bases, leaving 13 bases between them. This CDR3 has 14 residues. The DNA of the CDR3 is TGTGCCAGCAGAACAGGGTCCTTCAATTCACCCCTCCACTTT. Translating gives CASRTGSFNSPLHF.

This sequence joins TRBV6-2 or TRBV6-3 and TRBJ2-7, with D perhaps TRBD2 (6 bases). With 1 base removed from V and 2 bases from J, the gap between germline ends came to 15 bases. CDR1 is MNHEY and CDR2 is SVGEGT in the germline V gene. The CDR3 is made up of 16 amino acids. DNA for the CDR3: TGTGCCAGCAGTTACTTTAGGCGGGGACCGGCCTACGAGCAGTACTTC. Protein product: CASSYFRRGPAYEQYF.

The table lists this clone with a count of one. J is TRBJ1-1 and V is TRBV25-1; TRBD1 is a possible D gene (5 bases). Germline loops: CDR1 MGHDK, CDR2 SYGVNS. The V end was cut by 8 bases, the J end by 14 bases, with 24 bases between. The CDR3 runs 13 residues. CDR3 loop: CASPWGTSGWGFF. In nucleotides, the CDR3 is TGTGCCAGCCCCTGGGGCACCTCCGGGTGGGGCTTCTTT.

This clone was seen a handful of times. CDR3 in DNA: TGCGCCAGCAGCCAAGATAGGACTAGCGGGAGTCTCGAGCAGTACTTC. It translates to CASSQDRTSGSLEQYF. The rearrangement uses TRBV4-3 and TRBJ2-7, with 13 bases aligning to TRBD2. V was clipped by 0 bases and J by 6 bases; unmatched bases: 5. Per germline, CDR1 LGHNA and CDR2 YSLEER. The CDR3 is made up of 16 amino acids.